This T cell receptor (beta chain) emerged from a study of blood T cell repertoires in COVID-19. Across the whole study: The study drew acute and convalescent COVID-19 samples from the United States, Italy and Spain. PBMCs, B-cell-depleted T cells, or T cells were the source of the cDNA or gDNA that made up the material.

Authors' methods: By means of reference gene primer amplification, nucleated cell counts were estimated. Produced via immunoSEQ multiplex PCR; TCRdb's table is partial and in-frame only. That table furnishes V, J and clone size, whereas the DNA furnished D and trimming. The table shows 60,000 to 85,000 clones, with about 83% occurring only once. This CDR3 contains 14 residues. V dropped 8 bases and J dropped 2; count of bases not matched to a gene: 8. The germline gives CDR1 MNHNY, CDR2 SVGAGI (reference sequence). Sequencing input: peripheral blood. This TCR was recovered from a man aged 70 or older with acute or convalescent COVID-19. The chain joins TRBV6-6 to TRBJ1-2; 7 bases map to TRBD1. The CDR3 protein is CASLGQPPNYGYTF. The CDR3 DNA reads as TGTGCCAGCCTGGGACAGCCGCCGAACTATGGCTACACCTTC.